This entry lists 21 T cell receptor beta chains sequenced from one sample in a study of regulatory and conventional T cells in breast cancer. TCRdb fed the PCR reads into MiXCR, producing one record per CDR3 protein. This sample has under 20,000 distinct CDR3 sequences, with 32% found just once. Sequences were obtained from conventional T cells from blood. These receptors all stem from a female donor in good health.

This clonotype was counted between two and nine times. V is TRBV5-1 and J is TRBJ1-3; D is perhaps TRBD1 (5 bases). The germline V gene has CDR1 SGHRS and CDR2 YFSETQ. The V end lost 4 bases, the J end lost 0 bases, and 8 bases lay between the germline ends. CDR3 size: 14 residues. The CDR3 bases are TGCGCCAGCAGCCGCGACAGCTCTGGAAACACCATATATTTT. Translation: CASSRDSSGNTIYF.

This clonotype is labeled medium-sized. The chain links TRBV11-2 to TRBJ2-2; D remains ambiguous. CDR3 size: 16 residues. Trimming took off 5 bases at V and 0 bases at J, with 13 bases between the two ends. The germline gives CDR1 SGHAT, CDR2 FQNNGV. CDR3: CASSQGREANTGELFF. The CDR3 DNA reads TGTGCCAGCAGCCAAGGACGTGAAGCGAACACCGGGGAGCTGTTTTTT.

This sequence joins TRBV9 and TRBJ2-2, with 9 bases that match TRBD2. This CDR3 is 20 amino acids long. Germline V gene sequence: CDR1 SGDLS, CDR2 YYNGEE. J was trimmed by 0 bases and V by 7 bases; bases with no gene match: 19. The CDR3, as DNA: TGTGCCAGCTCGCGCAGCGTAGGGCCAGCGGGAGGTTCGAACACCGGGGAGCTGTTTTTT. It translates to CASSRSVGPAGGSNTGELFF. The entire variable domain, with the rest obtained from reference TRBV9 and TRBJ2-2, is as follows: DSGVTQTPKHLITATGQRVTLRCSPRSGDLSVYWYQQSLDQGLQFLIQYYNGEERAKGNILERFSAQQFPDLHSELNLSSLELGDSALYFCASSRSVGPAGGSNTGELFFGEGSRLTVL.

The V gene is TRBV2, the J gene TRBJ2-5; TRBD1 aligns across 9 bases. Germline V lookup: CDR1 SNHLY, CDR2 FYNNEI. V shed 7 bases, J shed 0 bases, and the junction held 12 bases outside the gene matches. This CDR3 comprises 17 residues. The CDR3 coding sequence is TGTGCCAGCAAGGGAGGAAGGACAGGGGCCAACCAAGAGACCCAGTACTTC. Its translation is CASKGGRTGANQETQYF.

This sequence joins TRBV5-4 and TRBJ1-3; a possible D gene is TRBD1 (6 bases). The V and J ends lost 0 bases and 3 bases respectively, with 13 bases between them. Germline V gene lookup returns CDR1 SGHNT and CDR2 YYREEE (reference sequence). CDR3 length: 16 amino acids. The CDR3 here is CASSLATGIGGNTIYF. CDR3 coding DNA: TGTGCCAGCAGCTTGGCTACAGGGATAGGTGGAAACACCATATATTTT.

This clonotype turned up a few times. This chain links TRBV29-1 with TRBJ2-3; no clear D gene. The CDR3 loop spans 12 amino acids. In germline, CDR1 is SQVTM, CDR2 ANQGSEA. Trimming shortened V by 5 bases and J by 4 bases, and 10 bases separated the two germline ends. The CDR3 is CSVRLGSDTQYF. In DNA form, the CDR3 reads TGCAGCGTTCGGTTGGGGTCAGATACGCAGTATTTT.

This clonotype was seen a few times. The genes are TRBV12-3 or TRBV12-4 and TRBJ2-5, with D hard to call. The V end was cut by 3 bases, the J end by 5 bases, with 7 bases between. The CDR3 extends over 12 amino acids. CDR3 sequence (DNA): TGTGCCAGCAGTTTGGTAGGGGAGACCCAGTACTTC. It translates to CASSLVGETQYF.

Only a few counts were recorded for this clonotype. The V gene is TRBV5-1, the J gene TRBJ2-1; no clear D. Per germline, CDR1 SGHRS and CDR2 YFSETQ. V was cut by 6 bases and J by 5 bases, with 9 bases left in between. CDR3 length: 12 amino acids. The CDR3 spells CASTLQNNEQFF. In DNA form, the CDR3 reads TGCGCCAGCACCCTCCAGAACAATGAGCAGTTCTTC.

The chain carries TRBV28 and TRBJ2-1; 9 bases are a match to TRBD2. CDR1 and CDR2 (germline): MDHEN, SYDVKM. V shed 4 bases and J 5 bases; nucleotides not matched to a gene: 6. The CDR3 is 15 amino acids. The CDR3 is CASSYGGLANNEQFF. The CDR3 DNA reads TGTGCCAGCAGTTATGGGGGACTAGCTAACAATGAGCAGTTCTTC.

Note on this clonotype: A much larger clone lies a single base off, so this may be a read error. The chain carries TRBV12-3 or TRBV12-4 and TRBJ1-1; tentative D call: TRBD1 (5 bases). CDR3 length: 13 amino acids. Trimming took off 9 bases at V and 4 bases at J, with 15 bases between the two ends. The CDR3 protein is CASRQSFGTEAFF. The CDR3 DNA is TGTGCCAGTAGACAGTCTTTCGGCACTGAAGCTTTCTTT.

This chain links TRBV12-3 or TRBV12-4 with TRBJ2-7, with 7 bases that match TRBD2. The V gene end was trimmed by 7 bases and the J gene end by 1 base; junction bases not matched to a gene: 7. The CDR3 is 14 residues long. CDR3 bases: TGTGCCAGCACCCTCGGGACTAAATCCTACGAGCAGTACTTC. It specifies CASTLGTKSYEQYF.

This clonotype counts as medium-sized. V and J are TRBV6-5 and TRBJ2-6, with D uncertain. V was cut by 7 bases and J by 2 bases, with 9 bases left in between. From germline, CDR1 is MNHEY and CDR2 SVGAGI. The CDR3 covers 14 residues. Here the CDR3 reads CASKVIAGANVLTF. Written as DNA, the CDR3 is TGTGCCAGCAAAGTCATCGCTGGGGCCAACGTCCTGACTTTC.

The chain joins TRBV6-2 or TRBV6-3 to TRBJ2-2; D perhaps matches TRBD2 (6 bases). This CDR3 contains 16 residues. Germline V CDR1 and CDR2: MNHEY, SVGEGT. The V end lost 6 bases, the J end lost 1 base, and 15 bases lay between the germline ends. CDR3 sequence reads: CASSLTVRENTGELFF. DNA for the CDR3: TGTGCCAGCAGCCTGACGGTGCGGGAGAACACCGGGGAGCTGTTTTTT.

The table lists this clonotype with a few counts. This chain links TRBV7-9 with TRBJ2-7; no reliable D call. Trimming took 1 base from V and 1 from J, leaving 8 bases between them. This CDR3 has 14 residues. Germline assignment: CDR1 SEHNR and CDR2 FQNEAQ (reference sequence). In DNA form, the CDR3 reads TGTGCCAGCAGCTTAGAGGATGAATCCTACGAGCAGTACTTC. As protein: CASSLEDESYEQYF.

This clonotype occurred a few times. The V gene is TRBV2, the J gene TRBJ1-1; D remains ambiguous. The CDR3 has 15 amino acids. Germline V CDR1 and CDR2: SNHLY, FYNNEI. The V end was cut by 6 bases, the J end by 1 base, with 15 bases between. CDR3 sequence (DNA): TGTGCCAGCAGGGGATTCGGGAGACAGAACACTGAAGCTTTCTTT. The encoded protein is CASRGFGRQNTEAFF.

This clonotype appeared a few times. This chain connects TRBV7-2 to TRBJ2-1, with 10 bases matching TRBD2. Germline assignment: CDR1 SGHTA and CDR2 FQGNSA. With 0 bases clipped from V and 9 bases from J, the junction kept 5 bases outside the gene matches. This CDR3 spans 15 amino acids. The CDR3 DNA follows: TGTGCCAGCAGCTTAGCTGGGACTAGCGCAAGTGAGCAGTTCTTC. Protein sequence: CASSLAGTSASEQFF.

This clonotype has a count of ten or more. CDR3 DNA sequence: TGCGCCAGCAGCTTGGACGGGAAAGCGGGCCAGTACTTC. This translates into CASSLDGKAGQYF. V usage is TRBV5-1 and J usage is TRBJ2-5; D is possibly TRBD2 (6 bases). The CDR3 is made up of 13 amino acids. The V end lost 0 bases, the J end lost 10 bases, and 13 bases lay between the germline ends. The germline V gene encodes CDR1 SGHRS and CDR2 YFSETQ.

This clonotype has just a few counts. DNA for the CDR3: TGCAGCGCCGCCGGGGGTGGAGGAAATCAGCCCCAGCATTTT. Translation: CSAAGGGGNQPQHF. The rearrangement links TRBV29-1 to TRBJ1-5, with D maybe TRBD1 (5 bases). The germline V and J ends were trimmed by 7 bases and 4 bases, with 17 bases remaining between them. The CDR3 runs 14 residues. Germline assignment: CDR1 SQVTM and CDR2 ANQGSEA.

This chain joins TRBV4-1 and TRBJ1-1; tentative D call: TRBD1 (5 bases). This CDR3 has 14 amino acids. Germline CDR1 reads MGHRA; CDR2 reads YSYEKL. Trimming cost V 4 bases and J 1 base, with 10 bases left between them. The CDR3 protein is CASSLRDWNTEAFF. The DNA of the CDR3 is TGCGCCAGCAGCCTACGGGACTGGAACACTGAAGCTTTCTTT.

The rearrangement links TRBV19 to TRBJ1-2; D unresolved. The germline V gene encodes CDR1 LNHDA and CDR2 SQIVND (reference sequence). The CDR3 has 15 residues. Trimming removed 7 bases at V and 4 bases at J, with 19 bases between. The DNA for the CDR3 is TGTGCCAGTACACCGGACCCGGCACGTTCCTATGGCTACACCTTC. Translated: CASTPDPARSYGYTF.

DNA of the CDR3: TGCAGCGTCTGTGGCGGGAGTCAGAACACTGAAGCTTTCTTT. Translating gives CSVCGGSQNTEAFF. The V call is TRBV29-1, the J call TRBJ1-1; the D is unclear. The CDR3 extends over 14 amino acids. Trimming removed 6 bases from V and 1 base from J, with 15 bases in between. Germline V gives CDR1 SQVTM, CDR2 ANQGSEA. The whole variable domain, filled in from reference TRBV29-1 and TRBJ1-1, reads SAVISQKPSRDICQRGTSLTIQCQVDSQVTMMFWYRQQPGQSLTLIATANQGSEATYESGFVIDKFPISRPNLTFSTLTVSNMSPEDSSIYLCSVCGGSQNTEAFFGQGTRLTVV.